Shown below are 14 T cell receptor beta chains from a single sample sequenced in a study of shared clonotypes between healthy human individuals (dated by TCRdb to about 2020). Library generation was performed with the immunoSEQ multiplex PCR assay. Sourced from immuneACCESS, this table was stored by TCRdb with only in-frame sequences that have V and J called. A share of the clones is absent; for the studies checked, an unresolved V gene accounts for under half, and the remainder has no known explanation. This sample holds over 2 million clones; about 95% were observed only once. The ten largest make up more than 0.1% of the sample. Sequencing input: naive CD4+ T cells sorted from blood. According to the study, the label for this sample's cell subset or site signals: CD45RA+ positively selected. The receptors shown here come from a man between 18 and 29 years old in good health.

V and J are TRBV14 and TRBJ2-7; 7 bases map to TRBD2. Looked up from germline, CDR1 is SGHDN and CDR2 is FVKESK. With 4 bases clipped from V and 9 bases from J, the junction kept 6 bases outside the gene matches. This CDR3 spans 12 amino acids. CDR3 sequence reads: CASSRSGVAQYF. The CDR3 coding sequence is TGTGCCAGCAGCCGGAGCGGGGTGGCGCAGTACTTC.

This chain uses TRBV5-1 with TRBJ2-5; no firm D call. The germline V and J ends were trimmed by 4 bases and 4 bases, with 8 bases remaining between them. CDR3 length equals 12 residues. CDR1 and CDR2 from the germline V gene are SGHRS and YFSETQ. The CDR3 region is CASSDPPETQYF. The CDR3 DNA reads TGCGCCAGCAGCGATCCCCCAGAGACCCAGTACTTC.

The V gene is TRBV7-2, the J gene TRBJ2-7; D is ambiguous. V was cut by 2 bases and J by 5 bases, with 10 bases left in between. CDR1 is SGHTA and CDR2 is FQGNSA in the germline V gene. The CDR3 consists of 13 residues. The CDR3 is CASSLILGDEQYF. The CDR3 bases are TGTGCCAGCAGCTTAATATTGGGCGACGAGCAGTACTTC.

This clone was found many times. This chain links TRBV28 with TRBJ2-7, with D possibly TRBD2 on 6 matching bases. The V end was cut by 5 bases, the J end by 4 bases, with 6 bases between. Per the germline V gene, CDR1 is MDHEN and CDR2 is SYDVKM. The CDR3 contains 11 residues. The DNA for the CDR3 is TGTGCCAGCAGTCGGGGGTACGAGCAGTACTTC. Protein sequence: CASSRGYEQYF.

The chain is built from TRBV5-6 and TRBJ1-2, with a weak D call TRBD1 (5 bases). Trimming took 0 bases from V and 3 from J, leaving 15 bases between them. The length of the CDR3 is 16 residues. The germline V gene encodes CDR1 SGHDT and CDR2 YYEEEE. The CDR3 region is CASSLVATAKYYGYTF. In DNA, the CDR3 is TGTGCCAGCAGCTTGGTGGCGACAGCTAAATACTATGGCTACACCTTC.

The V and J genes are TRBV7-2 and TRBJ2-3; D assignment may be TRBD1 or TRBD2 (5 bases each). CDR1 SGHTA and CDR2 FQGNSA come from the germline V gene. The V and J ends lost 3 bases and 5 bases respectively, with 15 bases between them. This CDR3 is 15 amino acids long. CDR3 nucleotides: TGTGCCAGCAGCTTTGAGGGGTCCCCGGGAGATACGCAGTATTTT. Protein: CASSFEGSPGDTQYF. Looking up the rest from reference TRBV7-2 and TRBJ2-3 gives the full variable domain: GAGVSQSPSNKVTEKGKDVELRCDPISGHTALYWYRQSLGQGLEFLIYFQGNSAPDKSGLPSDRFSAERTGGSVSTLTIQRTQQEDSAVYLCASSFEGSPGDTQYFGPGTRLTVL.

The chain carries TRBV2 and TRBJ2-7; D perhaps matches TRBD1 (5 bases). CDR3 length: 14 amino acids. The V gene lost 7 bases and the J gene lost 2 bases, with 15 bases spanning the gap. Germline values: CDR1 SNHLY, CDR2 FYNNEI. The CDR3 region has the DNA TGTGCCAGCATGAGTATCGACAGACCCTACGAGCAGTACTTC. As protein: CASMSIDRPYEQYF.

The CDR3 region is CASKRGNTEAFF. For the CDR3, the DNA is TGTGCCAGCAAGAGAGGGAACACTGAAGCTTTCTTT. The V call is TRBV6-5, the J call TRBJ1-1; D is uncertain. The CDR3 totals 12 residues. Trimming cost V 7 bases and J 1 base, with 7 bases left between them. Germline CDR1 and CDR2: MNHEY and SVGAGI.

CDR3 residues: CASSEHQGALQGEQYF. The CDR3 DNA sequence: TGTGCCAGCAGCGAACACCAGGGGGCTTTGCAGGGCGAGCAGTACTTC. This sequence joins TRBV5-4 and TRBJ2-7, with 8 nucleotides matching TRBD1. The V gene end was trimmed by 4 bases and the J gene end by 6 bases; junction bases not matched to a gene: 15. CDR3 length: 16 residues. Germline assignment: CDR1 SGHNT and CDR2 YYREEE (reference sequence). The full variable domain, in which reference TRBV5-4 and TRBJ2-7 provide the parts outside the CDR3, is ETGVTQSPTHLIKTRGQQVTLRCSSQSGHNTVSWYQQALGQGPQFIFQYYREEENGRGNFPPRFSGLQFPNYSSELNVNALELDDSALYLCASSEHQGALQGEQYFGPGTRLTVT.

The J gene is TRBJ2-5, the V gene TRBV5-1; a weak D match, TRBD1 (5 bases). Germline values: CDR1 SGHRS, CDR2 YFSETQ. The CDR3 totals 14 residues. Trimming stripped 6 bases from V and 5 bases from J, with 17 bases between. CDR3 bases: TGCGCCAGCATCAGGGATCTCGGAGTGGAGACCCAGTACTTC. Protein: CASIRDLGVETQYF.

This clone has just one count. This chain uses TRBV7-3 with TRBJ1-2; D not certain. The CDR3 consists of 12 residues. V was cut by 4 bases and J by 4 bases, with 7 bases left in between. The germline CDR1 and CDR2 sequences are SGHTA and FQGTGA. This CDR3 reads CASSSDGYGYTF. The DNA for the CDR3 is TGTGCCAGCAGCTCGGACGGCTATGGCTACACCTTC.

V and J are TRBV30 and TRBJ1-2, with D perhaps TRBD1 (5 bases). The CDR3 sequence is 15 residues long. Trimming removed 2 bases from V and 4 bases from J, with 17 bases in between. Germline V gene lookup returns CDR1 GTSNPN and CDR2 SVGIG (reference sequence). CDR3 loop: CAWSLQAMSGYGYTF. CDR3 nucleotides: TGTGCCTGGAGTTTACAGGCGATGAGTGGCTATGGCTACACCTTC.

The chain is built from TRBV5-1 and TRBJ2-7, with D uncertain. CDR1 and CDR2 from the germline V gene are SGHRS and YFSETQ. The CDR3 runs 14 residues. Trimming stripped 0 bases from V and 2 bases from J, with 9 bases between. For the CDR3, the DNA is TGCGCCAGCAGCTTGGACACCTCCACCTACGAGCAGTACTTC. It encodes CASSLDTSTYEQYF.

V and J are TRBV5-1 and TRBJ2-7; 16 nucleotides agree with TRBD2. The V gene end was trimmed by 4 bases and the J gene end by 5 bases; junction bases not matched to a gene: 6. From germline, CDR1 is SGHRS and CDR2 YFSETQ. The CDR3 runs to 16 residues. CDR3 DNA: TGCGCCAGCAGCATACCCGGGACTAGCGGGGGGGACGAGCAGTACTTC. It yields the protein CASSIPGTSGGDEQYF.